The clone carrying this TCR beta chain was observed at least ten times. Its antigen is still unknown. The data were taken from a study of CD8 T cells in ankylosing spondylitis. Quantitative 5'-RACE with molecular barcodes produced the TCR beta libraries. TCRdb recomputed calls from the 5' RACE reads with MiXCR, one row per CDR3 protein. The sample lists 350,000 to 550,000 distinct CDR3 sequences, 25% to 30% seen once, with over 0.8% in the top ten. This CDR3 has 13 residues. Between the trimmed V and J ends, which lost 2 bases and 0 bases, there was a span of 2 bases. Overall study results and limits: The disease-linked clones had a CD8+ phenotype and low blood frequencies. Within matched ankylosing spondylitis synovial fluid, disease-linked clones were reportedly significantly enriched. Characteristic of ankylosing spondylitis blood, it appeared, was a TCR beta motif comprising 7 to 9 highly homologous variants.

This chain connects TRBV12-3 or TRBV12-4 to TRBJ1-3; D is unclear. The receptor's source is a male donor with ankylosing spondylitis. Material: blood, either unsorted or a sorted T cell fraction (not recorded which). The CDR3 nucleotides are TGTGCCAGCAGTTTAAACTCTGGAAACACCATATATTTT. Its translation is CASSLNSGNTIYF.